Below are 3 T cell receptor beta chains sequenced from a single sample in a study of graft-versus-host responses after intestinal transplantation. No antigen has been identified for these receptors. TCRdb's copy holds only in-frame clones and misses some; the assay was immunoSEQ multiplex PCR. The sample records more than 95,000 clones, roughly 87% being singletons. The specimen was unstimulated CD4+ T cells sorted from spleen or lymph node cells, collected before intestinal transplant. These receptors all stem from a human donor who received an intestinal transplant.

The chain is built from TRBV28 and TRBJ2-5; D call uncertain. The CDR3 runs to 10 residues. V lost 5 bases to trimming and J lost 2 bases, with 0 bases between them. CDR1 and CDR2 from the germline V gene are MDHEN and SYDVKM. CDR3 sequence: CASSQETQYF. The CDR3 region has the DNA TGTGCCAGCAGTCAAGAGACCCAGTACTTC.

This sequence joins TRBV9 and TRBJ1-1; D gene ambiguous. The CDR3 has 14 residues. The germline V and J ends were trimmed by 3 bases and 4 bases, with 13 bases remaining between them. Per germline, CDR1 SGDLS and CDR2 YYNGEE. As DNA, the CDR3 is TGTGCCAGCAGCGGAGCTGGAGGGAGCACTGAAGCTTTCTTT. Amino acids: CASSGAGGSTEAFF.

The CDR3 region has the DNA TGCAGCGGAGGGGGACAGATGAACACCGGGGAGCTGTTTTTT. Translating gives CSGGGQMNTGELFF. The gene calls are TRBV29-1 and TRBJ2-2, with 7 positions matching TRBD1. J was trimmed by 1 base and V by 7 bases; bases with no gene match: 6. CDR3 length equals 14 residues. Germline lookup yields CDR1 SQVTM and CDR2 ANQGSEA.